A selection of T cell receptor beta chains follows, all from one sample in a study of blood T cell repertoires in COVID-19. Profiling relied on immunoSEQ multiplex PCR, and the TCRdb table lists in-frame clones only, not all of them. Of 150,000 to 200,000 clones listed, around 87% were seen once; the top ten hold 3.5% to 4.5%. The specimen was peripheral blood. These receptors came from a man aged 18 to 35 with active or convalescent COVID-19. Both conserved end residues are part of each CDR3. The D gene is left open where the match is weak. Size is omitted from some rows. Given values are once, few, many or a class for expanded clones.

- | 13 | TRBJ1-5 | TRBD1 | TRBV6-6 | TGTGCCAGCAGCCCGACAGGGAAACAGCCCCAGCATTTT | CASSPTGKQPQHF
- | 18 | TRBJ2-2 | TRBD1 | TRBV10-3 | TGTGCCATCAGTGGACGGACAGGGCCTATCGCGAACACCGGGGAGCTGTTTTTT | CAISGRTGPIANTGELFF
- | 15 | TRBJ2-7 | - | TRBV27 | TGTGCCAGCAGTTTCCTAGTCCCCCCTACCTACGAGCAGTACTTC | CASSFLVPPTYEQYF
- | 14 | TRBJ2-1 | - | TRBV5-1 | TGCGCCAGCAGCTTGGCCAGTGCCTACAATGAGCAGTTCTTC | CASSLASAYNEQFF
- | 13 | TRBJ1-1 | - | TRBV6-5 | TGTGCCAGCAGTCCCAGGGGAGACACTGAAGCTTTCTTT | CASSPRGDTEAFF
few | 13 | TRBJ1-4 | TRBD1 | TRBV30 | TGTGCCTGCCTGACAGGGGGCATTGGAAAACTGTTTTTT | CACLTGGIGKLFF
- | 11 | TRBJ2-7 | - | TRBV14 | TGTGCCAGCAGCCGGGGCGGCGAGCAGTACTTC | CASSRGGEQYF
- | 13 | TRBJ1-2 | - | TRBV28 | TGTGCCAGCAGTTTGGGCCAGTTCTATGGCTACACCTTC | CASSLGQFYGYTF
- | 14 | TRBJ1-5 | - | TRBV6-2/TRBV6-3 | TGTGCCAGCAGTTTTAGACAGTTCAATCAGCCCCAGCATTTT | CASSFRQFNQPQHF
- | 13 | TRBJ2-2 | - | TRBV6-6 | TGTGCCAGCAGTTACTATTCGACCGGGGAGCTGTTTTTT | CASSYYSTGELFF
once | 14 | TRBJ2-7 | TRBD1 | TRBV4-2 | TGTGCCAGCAGCCAAGTAGGGACAGCCTACGAGCAGTACTTC | CASSQVGTAYEQYF
- | 15 | TRBJ2-7 | - | TRBV11-1 | TGTGCCAGCAGCTTAGGACGCCGGGGTCCCTACGAGCAGTACTTC | CASSLGRRGPYEQYF
few | 11 | TRBJ1-2 | - | TRBV29-1 | TGCAGCGGCCTTGGGGAGGATGGCTACACCTTC | CSGLGEDGYTF
- | 14 | TRBJ2-1 | TRBD2 | TRBV2 | TGTGCCAGCAGTGACCTAGCGGGGGACAATGAGCAGTTCTTC | CASSDLAGDNEQFF
- | 13 | TRBJ1-1 | - | TRBV12-3/TRBV12-4 | TGTGCCAGCAGAAGTGCAGGGGATGTTGAAGCTTTCTTT | CASRSAGDVEAFF
once | 17 | TRBJ2-3 | TRBD1 | TRBV25-1 | TGTGCCAGCAGTGAATCAGGACAGGGTCTCCTCCAGCGTACGCAGTATTTT | CASSESGQGLLQRTQYF
- | 11 | TRBJ2-2 | - | TRBV2 | TGTGCCAGCAGAGGACAGGGGGAGCTGTTTTTT | CASRGQGELFF
- | 15 | TRBJ1-3 | TRBD1 | TRBV5-1 | TGCGCCAGCAGCCCCAACCGGGACAGTGGAAACACCATATATTTT | CASSPNRDSGNTIYF
- | 13 | TRBJ1-2 | - | TRBV6-2/TRBV6-3 | TGTGCCAGCAGTTACGCGGCGGACTATGGCTACACCTTC | CASSYAADYGYTF
- | 16 | TRBJ2-3 | TRBD2 | TRBV2 | TGTGCCAGCAACCCCCGGGGGCGGGGGGGCGGAGATACGCAGTATTTT | CASNPRGRGGGDTQYF
- | 13 | TRBJ2-7 | TRBD1 | TRBV13 | TGTGCCAGCAGCTTGGACAGGGGTTACGAGCAGTACTTC | CASSLDRGYEQYF
- | 14 | TRBJ2-7 | - | TRBV11-3 | TGTGCCAGCAGCACCATCCAGGGGTCATACGAGCAGTACTTC | CASSTIQGSYEQYF
- | 11 | TRBJ2-5 | - | TRBV6-5 | TGTGCCAGCAGCGATACAGGGACCCAGTACTTC | CASSDTGTQYF
- | 13 | TRBJ1-1 | - | TRBV6-5 | TGTGCCTGCACTCCGGGGGAGAACACTGAAGCTTTCTTT | CACTPGENTEAFF
- | 14 | TRBJ2-7 | - | TRBV4-2 | TGTGCCAGCAGCCCACTCGTCGGGGCCTACGAGCAGTACTTC | CASSPLVGAYEQYF
- | 14 | TRBJ2-1 | - | TRBV27 | TGTGCCAGCAGTAAGGGGGCGGGGTCGAATGAGCAGTTCTTC | CASSKGAGSNEQFF
- | 15 | TRBJ2-3 | - | TRBV7-3 | TGTGCCAGCTCCTCAGTGGCAGGGAACACAGATACGCAGTATTTT | CASSSVAGNTDTQYF
- | 13 | TRBJ2-2 | - | TRBV9 | TGTGCCAGCAGCGTAGTGAGCACCGGGGAGCTGTTTTTT | CASSVVSTGELFF
- | 15 | TRBJ2-5 | TRBD2 | TRBV19 | TGTGCCAGTTCCCAACTAGCGGGGGGACCGGAGACCCAGTACTTC | CASSQLAGGPETQYF
- | 19 | TRBJ2-7 | - | TRBV6-2/TRBV6-3 | TGTGCCAGCAGTTACGGGGAATCGGGATACTACCTTGCCCCGGACGAGCAGTACTTC | CASSYGESGYYLAPDEQYF
- | 13 | TRBJ1-2 | TRBD1 | TRBV2 | TGTGCCAGCGAGGGACAGGGTATCTATGGCTACACCTTC | CASEGQGIYGYTF
- | 12 | TRBJ1-2 | TRBD1 | TRBV24-1 | TGTGCCACCAGAGGACAGGACTATGGCTACACCTTC | CATRGQDYGYTF
- | 13 | TRBJ2-3 | - | TRBV20-1 | TGCAGTGCTAGTAGGGAGGTTGGGGGTACGCAGTATTTT | CSASREVGGTQYF
- | 18 | TRBJ1-3 | - | TRBV9 | TGTGCCAGCAGCGTAGGGAGCACCACGTGGTCCTCTGGAAACACCATATATTTT | CASSVGSTTWSSGNTIYF
- | 15 | TRBJ2-3 | TRBD1 | TRBV5-1 | TGCGCCAGCAGTCTGGTGGGACAGGGTACAGATACGCAGTATTTT | CASSLVGQGTDTQYF
- | 14 | TRBJ1-3 | - | TRBV21-1 | TGTGCCAGCAAGCGGGGGCCCTCTGGAAACACCATATATTTT | CASKRGPSGNTIYF
- | 16 | TRBJ2-5 | TRBD2 | TRBV5-1 | TGCGCCAGCAGCTTGGATCCTGCGGGGGGCCAAGAGACCCAGTACTTC | CASSLDPAGGQETQYF
- | 17 | TRBJ1-1 | - | TRBV19 | TGTGCCACCTCACGGTCCAGGGGTTTAGGGTTGGACACTGAAGCTTTCTTT | CATSRSRGLGLDTEAFF
- | 12 | TRBJ1-2 | - | TRBV2 | TGTGCCAGCAGTGAGTCCGGGGTTGGCTACACCTTC | CASSESGVGYTF
- | 11 | TRBJ2-2 | - | TRBV2 | TGTGCCAGCAGTGTCCGGGGGGAGCTGTTTTTT | CASSVRGELFF
- | 17 | TRBJ2-7 | TRBD2 | TRBV7-8 | TGTGCCAGCATCGACCTCCAAGGACTAGCGGGAAGATACGAGCAGTACTTC | CASIDLQGLAGRYEQYF
many | 16 | TRBJ1-1 | - | TRBV9 | TGTGCCAGCAGCCCCTCCCAAACAGGTTTAATCACTGAAGCTTTCTTT | CASSPSQTGLITEAFF
- | 21 | TRBJ2-3 | TRBD2 | TRBV2 | TGTGCCAGCAGGGTACTCCTAACAGGGGGAGGTGCTAGCGGGAGGACAGATACGCAGTATTTT | CASRVLLTGGGASGRTDTQYF
- | 16 | TRBJ2-3 | TRBD2 | TRBV4-2 | TGTGCCAGCAGCCAAGTCCTAGCGGGGGGGACAGATACGCAGTATTTT | CASSQVLAGGTDTQYF
- | 17 | TRBJ1-6 | TRBD1 | TRBV5-1 | TGCGCCAGCAGCTTGGGGGACAGGAGCTCCTATAATTCACCCCTCCACTTT | CASSLGDRSSYNSPLHF
- | 16 | TRBJ2-7 | - | TRBV5-5 | TGTGCCAGCAGCTATGGTGGGGCTAGCGCTTACTACGAGCAGTACTTC | CASSYGGASAYYEQYF